This T cell receptor (beta chain) was captured in a study of T-cell reconstitution after alpha-beta-depleted transplantation in children. Broader study findings: T-cell counts and diversity were attributed mostly to newly produced T cells one year after transplant.

The V end was cut by 2 bases, the J end by 4 bases, with 12 bases between. Germline-derived CDR1 and CDR2 are MDHEN and SYDVKM. The CDR3 has 14 amino acids. Using unique molecular identifiers, the investigators prepared the TCRbeta library. TCRdb re-called the PCR reads through MiXCR, storing one row per CDR3 protein. This table has fewer than 550,000 distinct CDR3 sequences, roughly an eighth appearing once. This clonotype was seen only a few times. The antigen is not known. Sample: PBMCs, mostly from graft donor cells, taken 180 days after TCRalphabeta/CD19-depleted stem cell transplant. The J gene is TRBJ2-7, the V gene TRBV28, with D maybe TRBD2 (6 bases). This clonotype was obtained from a female patient aged 2 to 10 who had a stem cell transplant for aplastic anemia, so the T cells may come from the graft donor. CDR3 DNA: TGTGCCAGCAGTTTACCGCTAGCGCCGTACGAGCAGTACTTC. Protein product: CASSLPLAPYEQYF.